Listed below are T cell receptor beta chains from one sample, sequenced in a study of cytomegalovirus exposure and HLA in healthy donors. Repertoires were generated with immunoSEQ multiplex PCR, while TCRdb's copy carries only in-frame clones and drops some. This sample has 160,000 or so clones, with roughly 80% found just once. Sequenced sample: PBMCs. All receptors come from a man between 50 and 59 years old in good health and CMV-seropositive. The CDR3 runs from the conserved cysteine through the conserved F or W. A D gene is named only where the DNA matches it firmly. Expanded clones get a size class; other rows say once, few or many, or leave the size out.

TRBV5-4	few	TRBD1	TRBJ2-7	TGTGCCAGCAGCCCCGGACAGGCCCCCCACGAGCAGTACTTC	CASSPGQAPHEQYF
TRBV30	.	.	TRBJ1-1	TGTGCCTGGACGGGACAAAACACTGAAGCTTTCTTT	CAWTGQNTEAFF
TRBV6-8	.	TRBD2	TRBJ2-7	TGTGCCAGCAGTACCCCTCAAGAAGCGGGAGACTACGAGCAGTACTTC	CASSTPQEAGDYEQYF
TRBV7-3	.	.	TRBJ2-2	TGTGCCAGCAGCCTCCCCGGACTGCGAGGCACCGGGGAGCTGTTTTTT	CASSLPGLRGTGELFF
TRBV27	.	TRBD1	TRBJ2-7	TGTGCCAGCAGTTTGAAGGGGACAGGGGGCGAGCAGTACTTC	CASSLKGTGGEQYF
TRBV28	.	.	TRBJ1-5	TGTGCCAGCAGTTACTCGAATCAGCCCCAGCATTTT	CASSYSNQPQHF
TRBV28	.	.	TRBJ2-7	TGTGCCAGCAGCCTCGGAGACCACGAGCAGTACTTC	CASSLGDHEQYF
TRBV5-8	.	.	TRBJ2-3	TGTGCCAGCAGCCTCGACTACAGCTATACGCAGTATTTT	CASSLDYSYTQYF
TRBV10-2	.	.	TRBJ1-1	TGCGCCAGCAGTGACCCGGGAGGGACCACTGAAGCTTTCTTT	CASSDPGGTTEAFF
TRBV30	.	TRBD1	TRBJ1-3	TGTGCCTGGAGCATCAGGGGGCATGGAAACACCATATATTTT	CAWSIRGHGNTIYF
TRBV5-1	.	.	TRBJ2-7	TGCGCCAGCAGCTTGGACCCGCGAGAGCAGTACTTC	CASSLDPREQYF
TRBV28	.	.	TRBJ2-3	TGTGCCAGCAGTTCCGGGGGACCGAAAGATACGCAGTATTTT	CASSSGGPKDTQYF
TRBV2	once	TRBD1	TRBJ2-7	TGTGCCAGCATGATTGACAGGGGGCAAAACGAGCAGTACTTC	CASMIDRGQNEQYF
TRBV5-3	.	.	TRBJ1-2	TGTGCTACTCCCGGAGCCGCAGGGGTTATAAATGGCTACACCTTC	CATPGAAGVINGYTF
TRBV7-9	.	.	TRBJ2-1	TGTGCCAGCAGCTTTGGGAGCTCCTACAATGAGCAGTTCTTC	CASSFGSSYNEQFF
TRBV7-3	.	TRBD1	TRBJ2-3	TGTGCCAGCAGCTTTACAGGGGGACCAGATACGCAGTATTTT	CASSFTGGPDTQYF
TRBV6-5	.	.	TRBJ2-3	TGTGCCAGCAGTTACAAGGGGGGGTCCACAGATACGCAGTATTTT	CASSYKGGSTDTQYF
TRBV7-9	.	TRBD2	TRBJ2-1	TGTGCCAGCAGCGCTAGCGGGAGGCTCTACAATGAGCAGTTCTTC	CASSASGRLYNEQFF
TRBV29-1	once	TRBD1	TRBJ2-7	TGCAGCGCAGACAGGGGGGACAACGAGCAGTACTTC	CSADRGDNEQYF
TRBV28	.	TRBD1	TRBJ2-2	TGTGCCAGCAGTTTATACGGGACAGGGGGCTACGGGGAGCTGTTTTTT	CASSLYGTGGYGELFF
TRBV9	.	TRBD1	TRBJ1-2	TGTGCCAGCAGCCGGGACAGCCCTAACTATGGCTACACCTTC	CASSRDSPNYGYTF
TRBV5-1	.	.	TRBJ2-1	TGCGCCAGCAGCTGGAGCCATGGGAATGAGCAGTTCTTC	CASSWSHGNEQFF
TRBV7-2	once	TRBD2	TRBJ2-4	TGTGCCAGCAGCTTAGTTGCTAGCGGGGACATTCAGTACTTC	CASSLVASGDIQYF
TRBV14	.	TRBD1	TRBJ1-2	TGTGCCAGCAGCCAAGAACAGGGGCAGGGCTATGGCTACACCTTC	CASSQEQGQGYGYTF
TRBV5-6	once	TRBD1	TRBJ1-6	TGTGCCAGCAGCCCTACGGGACAGCAGGGAATAGGTTCACCCCTCCACTTT	CASSPTGQQGIGSPLHF
TRBV30	.	TRBD1	TRBJ1-2	TGTGCCTGGAAATCTCTCAGGGGGAAATATGGCTACACCTTC	CAWKSLRGKYGYTF
TRBV6-1	.	TRBD2	TRBJ2-3	TGTGCCAGCAGTGAAGTGGACTCGGGACTAGCGGGAGTGTCGCAGTATTTT	CASSEVDSGLAGVSQYF
TRBV7-2	.	.	TRBJ1-2	TGTGCCAGCAGCCCTCGGGGGGGAAGCTATGGCTACACCTTC	CASSPRGGSYGYTF
TRBV23-1	few	TRBD1	TRBJ1-1	TGCGCCAGCAGGGCTACGGACAGGGTGGTTCACACTGAAGCTTTCTTT	CASRATDRVVHTEAFF
TRBV5-4	.	TRBD2	TRBJ2-2	TGTGCCAGCAGCCGGAGCGGGGAGGTCGGCGGGGAGCTGTTTTTT	CASSRSGEVGGELFF
TRBV11-3	few	TRBD1	TRBJ2-2	TGTGCCAGCAGCTTAAGGACAGGGGGCGGGGAGCTGTTTTTT	CASSLRTGGGELFF
TRBV5-1	.	.	TRBJ1-1	TGCGCCAGCAGAAGCAAGAGCGGGGATTATTTACCGGTGAACACTGAAGCTTTCTTT	CASRSKSGDYLPVNTEAFF
TRBV4-1	.	.	TRBJ1-5	TGCGCCAGCAGCCAAGTCGGGGGAAGTCCGCCCCAGCATTTT	CASSQVGGSPPQHF